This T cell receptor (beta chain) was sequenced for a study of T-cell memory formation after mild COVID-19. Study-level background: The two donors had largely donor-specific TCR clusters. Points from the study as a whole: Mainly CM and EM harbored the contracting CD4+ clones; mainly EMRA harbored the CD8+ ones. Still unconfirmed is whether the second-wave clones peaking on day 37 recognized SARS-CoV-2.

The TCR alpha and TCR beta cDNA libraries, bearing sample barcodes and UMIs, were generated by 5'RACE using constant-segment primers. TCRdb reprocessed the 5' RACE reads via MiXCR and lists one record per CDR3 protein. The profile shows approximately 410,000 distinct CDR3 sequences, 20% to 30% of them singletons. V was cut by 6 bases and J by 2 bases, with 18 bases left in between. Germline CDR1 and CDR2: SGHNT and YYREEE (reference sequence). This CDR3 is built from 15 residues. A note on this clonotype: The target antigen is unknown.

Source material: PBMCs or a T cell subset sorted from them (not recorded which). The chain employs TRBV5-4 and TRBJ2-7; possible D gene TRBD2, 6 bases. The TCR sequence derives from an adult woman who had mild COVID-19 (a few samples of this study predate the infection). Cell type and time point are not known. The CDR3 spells CASTYLGRDPYEQYF. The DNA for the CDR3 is TGTGCCAGCACCTACCTTGGGCGGGACCCCTACGAGCAGTACTTC.